Given below is one T cell receptor (beta chain) in context. Its specificity is unknown. Profiled with immunoSEQ multiplex PCR; TCRdb holds only in-frame clones, not every one. Seen here are 25,000 to 35,000 clones, about 80% observed once, and the top ten hold roughly 13%. The data are from a study of early stage breast cancer tumors. Study context: Of some 17 invasive breast tumors, about a dozen were hormone receptor-positive, HER2-negative. Overall study results and limits: Most shared enriched TCRB sequences were commonly generated ones.

Trimming took 5 bases from V and 3 from J, leaving 16 bases between them. The CDR3 consists of 15 residues. CDR1 and CDR2 from the germline V gene are SGHNT and YENEEA. The chain carries TRBV11-3 and TRBJ1-1; tentative D call: TRBD1 (6 bases). The origin of this receptor is a person in their sixties or seventies with breast cancer. Sequencing input: blood. CDR3 sequence reads: CASSPGQGRYTEAFF. The CDR3 DNA sequence: TGTGCCAGCAGCCCCGGGCAGGGGCGGTACACTGAAGCTTTCTTT.